Shown below are 10 T cell receptor beta chains from a single sample sequenced in a study of T cell clones after liver transplantation. Generated by immunoSEQ multiplex PCR, the TCRdb table keeps only in-frame clones and is missing some. The table records more than 75,000 clones, nearly 85% of them present only once. The sample in question was CD4+ T cells from blood, obtained roughly 3.5 years after liver transplant. The source of these receptors is a human patient who received a liver transplant. Some T cells here may be from the graft donor.

The CDR3 DNA sequence: TGCGCCAGCAGCTTGGACGGGCCCCCTTTGGAGCAGTACTTC. This translates into CASSLDGPPLEQYF. The chain combines TRBV5-1 with TRBJ2-7; D gene ambiguous. The CDR3 length is 14 residues. V was clipped by 0 bases and J by 7 bases, with 14 bases between them. The germline V gene has CDR1 SGHRS and CDR2 YFSETQ.

The chain is built from TRBV6-5 and TRBJ1-5, with D possibly being TRBD1 (5 bases). This CDR3 comprises 14 residues. With 6 bases removed from V and 6 bases from J, the gap between germline ends came to 15 bases. CDR1 and CDR2 from the germline V gene are MNHEY and SVGAGI. CDR3 DNA: TGTGCCAGCAGGAGTCTGGGGGATAGTCAGCCCCAGCATTTT. This gives the protein CASRSLGDSQPQHF.

V is TRBV4-3 and J is TRBJ2-7, with TRBD1 matching over 8 bases. J was trimmed by 1 base and V by 4 bases; bases with no gene match: 9. The CDR3 loop spans 16 amino acids. Germline-derived CDR1 and CDR2 are LGHNA and YSLEER. The CDR3 loop reads CASSRDAGQGSYEQYF. DNA for the CDR3: TGCGCCAGCAGCCGCGATGCTGGACAGGGTTCCTACGAGCAGTACTTC.

This chain uses TRBV19 with TRBJ1-5, with TRBD1 matching 10 bases. The CDR3 sequence is 16 residues long. The V and J ends lost 5 bases and 6 bases, in that order; junction bases with no gene match: 10. Germline CDR1 is LNHDA and CDR2 is SQIVND (reference sequence). The CDR3 DNA reads as TGTGCCAGTAGTCCCCGCGGACAGGGGGTTAGTCAGCCCCAGCATTTT. It translates to CASSPRGQGVSQPQHF. Variable domain in full (rest from reference TRBV19 and TRBJ1-5): DGGITQSPKYLFRKEGQNVTLSCEQNLNHDAMYWYRQDPGQGLRLIYYSQIVNDFQKGDIAEGYSVSREKKESFPLTVTSAQKNPTAFYLCASSPRGQGVSQPQHFGDGTRLSIL.

The rearrangement links TRBV5-1 to TRBJ1-2; D ambiguous. Looked up from germline, CDR1 is SGHRS and CDR2 is YFSETQ. The CDR3 covers 15 residues. Trimming removed 2 bases from V and 7 bases from J, with 18 bases in between. The CDR3 here is CASSFEGGPSRGYTF. The CDR3, as DNA: TGCGCCAGCAGCTTCGAGGGAGGCCCCTCGCGTGGCTACACCTTC.

The V and J genes are TRBV6-5 and TRBJ1-2; the D is unclear. Between the trimmed V and J ends, which lost 7 bases and 1 base, there was a span of 7 bases. There are 12 residues in the CDR3. The germline V gene encodes CDR1 MNHEY and CDR2 SVGAGI. This CDR3 reads CASTTDNYGYTF. In DNA form, the CDR3 reads TGTGCCAGCACCACTGATAACTATGGCTACACCTTC.

V and J are TRBV19 and TRBJ2-1; 9 bases map to TRBD1. Germline lookup yields CDR1 LNHDA and CDR2 SQIVND (reference sequence). The junction had 15 bases not matched to a gene; V was cut back by 5 bases and J by 4 bases. CDR3 length: 18 residues. CDR3 DNA: TGTGCCAGTAGTCCCGGTCCCGGGACAGGGATAGTTTACAATGAGCAGTTCTTC. Its protein product is CASSPGPGTGIVYNEQFF.

Many counts were recorded for this clone. The chain links TRBV7-8 to TRBJ2-1; 9 positions agree with TRBD2. With V trimmed by 6 bases and J by 5 bases, 11 bases remained unmatched. Germline CDR1 and CDR2: SGHVS and FQNEAQ. The CDR3 runs 16 residues. Written as DNA, the CDR3 is TGTGCCAGCAGACCCCTAGGCGGGAGGGCTAACAATGAGCAGTTCTTC. It encodes CASRPLGGRANNEQFF.

J is TRBJ2-1 and V is TRBV18, with D perhaps matching TRBD2 (5 bases). CDR1 is KGHSH, CDR2 LQKENI, per germline. The germline V and J ends were trimmed by 1 base and 5 bases, with 12 bases remaining between them. CDR3 size: 15 residues. The CDR3 DNA sequence: TGTGCCAGCTCACCACTAGCGAACAACAACAATGAGCAGTTCTTC. Its translation: CASSPLANNNNEQFF.

The chain is built from TRBV28 and TRBJ1-2; 12 nucleotides align to TRBD1. The CDR3 is 16 amino acids. The V segment lost 2 bases and the J segment 8 bases; nucleotides outside the gene matches: 9. Germline V gene sequence: CDR1 MDHEN, CDR2 SYDVKM. The CDR3 protein is CASSLLSGTGGEGYTF. CDR3 bases: TGTGCCAGCAGTTTACTGTCCGGGACAGGGGGCGAAGGCTACACCTTC.